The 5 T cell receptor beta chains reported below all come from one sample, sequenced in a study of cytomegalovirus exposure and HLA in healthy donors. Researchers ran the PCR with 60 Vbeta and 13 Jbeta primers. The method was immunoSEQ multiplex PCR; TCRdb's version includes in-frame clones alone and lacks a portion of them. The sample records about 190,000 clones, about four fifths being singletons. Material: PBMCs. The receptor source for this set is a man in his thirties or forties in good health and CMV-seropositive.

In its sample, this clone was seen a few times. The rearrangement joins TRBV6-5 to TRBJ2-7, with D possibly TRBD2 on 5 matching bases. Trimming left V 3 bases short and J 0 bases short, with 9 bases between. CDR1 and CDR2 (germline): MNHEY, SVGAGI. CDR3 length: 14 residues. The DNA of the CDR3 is TGTGCCAGCAGTTATGAACTAGGCTCCTACGAGCAGTACTTC. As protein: CASSYELGSYEQYF.

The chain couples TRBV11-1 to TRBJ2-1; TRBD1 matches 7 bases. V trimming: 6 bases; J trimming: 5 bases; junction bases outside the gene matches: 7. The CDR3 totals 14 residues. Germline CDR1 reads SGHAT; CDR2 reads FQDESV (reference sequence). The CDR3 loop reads CASRDRTPNNEQFF. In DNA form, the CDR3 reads TGTGCCAGCAGGGACAGGACACCTAACAATGAGCAGTTCTTC.

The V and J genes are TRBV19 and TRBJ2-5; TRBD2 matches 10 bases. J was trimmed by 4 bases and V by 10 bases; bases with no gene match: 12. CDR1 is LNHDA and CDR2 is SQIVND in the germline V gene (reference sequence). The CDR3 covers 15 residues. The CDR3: CATTPSGGAGETQYF. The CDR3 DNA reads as TGTGCCACCACACCCAGCGGGGGGGCCGGAGAGACCCAGTACTTC.

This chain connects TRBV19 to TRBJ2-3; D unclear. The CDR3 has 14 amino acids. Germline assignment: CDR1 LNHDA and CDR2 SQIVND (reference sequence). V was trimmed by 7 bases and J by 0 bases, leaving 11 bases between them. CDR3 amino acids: CASTSPVSTDTQYF. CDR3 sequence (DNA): TGTGCCAGTACGTCGCCGGTAAGCACAGATACGCAGTATTTT.

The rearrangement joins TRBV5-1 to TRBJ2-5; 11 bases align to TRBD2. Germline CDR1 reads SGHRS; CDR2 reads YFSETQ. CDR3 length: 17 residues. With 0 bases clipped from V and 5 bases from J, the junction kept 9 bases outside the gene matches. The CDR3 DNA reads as TGCGCCAGCAGCTTGGTGGGTCTAGCGGGGGGTCGGGAGACCCAGTACTTC. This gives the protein CASSLVGLAGGRETQYF.